The source of this T cell receptor (beta chain) is a study of OX40 agonist ivuxolimab in advanced cancers. Turning to the study itself: All patients had ivuxolimab intravenously every 2 weeks at 0.01 to 10 mg/kg. The diagnoses of dose-escalation patients were hepatocellular carcinoma, melanoma, renal cell or head and neck cancer. A mean age of approximately 64 years, range about 23 to 80, was recorded, and 70% to 85% were male.

In the case of this clone: What it binds is unknown. Germline and junction disagree at one end, which may indicate a read error.

CDR1 and CDR2 (germline): SSHAT, FNYEAQ (reference sequence). This CDR3 region has 15 residues. Assay used: immunoSEQ multiplex PCR; TCRdb lists only in-frame clones, some missing. Among tens of thousands of clones listed, around 94% were seen once. Study-wide results and limits: Low normalized T-cell clonal expansion was additionally recorded for some nonresponders.

The sequenced sample was CD4+ or CD8+ T cells sorted from blood, obtained in a trial of the OX40 agonist ivuxolimab. This chain uses TRBV7-7 with TRBJ2-5; D may correspond to TRBD1 or TRBD2 (6 bases each). This TCR was sampled from an adult with an advanced solid tumor such as melanoma, head and neck, liver or kidney cancer. CDR3 amino acids: CASSPTGGTPETQYF. The CDR3, as DNA: TGTGCTAGCAGTCCGACAGGAGGGACTCCAGAGACCCAGTACTTC.